This T cell receptor beta chain comes out of a study of early T cells in non-severe SARS-CoV-2 infection. For the study at large: Sequencing targeted bulk RNA from unsorted whole blood, leaving chains unpaired. Study-wide points: The VDJdb matching leaned toward anti-spike CD8 responses and overlooked private and CD4 specificities.

This clonotype was detected only a few times. Its antigen is still unknown. CDR3 length equals 12 residues. Deletions cut 2 bases from V and 7 bases from J, with 8 bases between. Germline V gene data show CDR1 as LGHDT and CDR2 as YNNKEL (reference sequence). Unique molecular identifiers were added to individual cDNA molecules. TCRdb independently ran MiXCR on the 5' RACE reads; one entry per CDR3 protein. The sample contains 80,000 to 95,000 distinct CDR3 sequences, approximately 13% of which appear only once. This TCR was recovered from an adult who was a healthcare worker with PCR-confirmed SARS-CoV-2 infection or an uninfected control (not recorded which). Sequenced material: whole blood. The J gene is TRBJ2-5, the V gene TRBV3-1, with unresolved D. CDR3 sequence reads: CASSQPRWTQYF. The CDR3 DNA reads TGTGCCAGCAGCCAACCCCGCTGGACCCAGTACTTC.